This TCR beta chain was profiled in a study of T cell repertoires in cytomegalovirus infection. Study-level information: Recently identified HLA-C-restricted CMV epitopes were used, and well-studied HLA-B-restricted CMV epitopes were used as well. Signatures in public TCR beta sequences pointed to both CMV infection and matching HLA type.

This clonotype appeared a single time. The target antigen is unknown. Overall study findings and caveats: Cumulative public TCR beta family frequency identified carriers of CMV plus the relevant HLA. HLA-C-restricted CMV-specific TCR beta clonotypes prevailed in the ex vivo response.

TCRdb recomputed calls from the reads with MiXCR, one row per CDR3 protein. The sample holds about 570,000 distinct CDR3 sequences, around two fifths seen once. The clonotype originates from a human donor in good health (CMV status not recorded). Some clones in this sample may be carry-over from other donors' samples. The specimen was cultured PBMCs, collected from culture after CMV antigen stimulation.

DNA of the CDR3: TGTGCCAGCAGCCGTGGACCCACCCAAGAGACCCAGTACTTC. Translation: CASSRGPTQETQYF. The chain joins TRBV28 to TRBJ2-5; no reliable D call. Germline CDR1 is MDHEN and CDR2 is SYDVKM. There are 14 residues in the CDR3. V was shortened by 6 bases and J by 1 base, with 12 bases between the two germline ends.